This T cell receptor (beta chain) was documented in a study of T cells in localized non-small cell lung cancer. Study-level findings and limits: Adjacent uninvolved lung tissue had the highest T cell clonality, exceeding tumor. There were a median around 59 of the top 100 tumor clones appearing in adjacent lung.

For this clone: What it recognizes is unknown.

The CDR3 spans 13 residues. Germline CDR1 reads MDHEN; CDR2 reads SYDVKM. V gave up 10 bases and J gave up 4 bases, with 14 bases separating them. Here immunoSEQ multiplex PCR was the method, and the copy in TCRdb shows in-frame clones only, minus some. The data contain approximately 60,000 clones, under 90% of them singletons. The sequencing used peripheral blood, collected before any cancer treatment. The TCR was taken from a woman aged 35-75 years with stage I lung adenocarcinoma. This chain links TRBV28 with TRBJ1-5; tentative D call: TRBD1 (5 bases). The CDR3 DNA follows: TGTGCCACTGATCAGGGTGTTAATCAGCCCCAGCATTTT. It encodes CATDQGVNQPQHF.